The 25 T cell receptor beta chains given below trace back to one sample, sequenced in a study of PD-1 blockade in classical Hodgkin lymphoma. Some clones are missing from TCRdb's copy, which holds only in-frame ones; the method was immunoSEQ multiplex PCR. The table has tens of thousands of clones, around nine tenths seen once. Time point of the sample: cycle 4 day 1 (C4D1), after 6 weeks of nivolumab. No patient escaped relapse after autologous stem cell transplantation, and brentuximab vedotin exposure varied. The sequenced sample was peripheral blood mononuclear cells (PBMCs), obtained before the fourth cycle of nivolumab. The receptors originated from a human donor with classical Hodgkin lymphoma.

The chain joins TRBV4-1 to TRBJ1-5; 8 bases align to TRBD1. With V trimmed by 0 bases and J by 4 bases, 2 bases remained unmatched. Germline CDR1 is MGHRA and CDR2 is YSYEKL. The CDR3 loop spans 15 amino acids. The DNA of the CDR3 is TGCGCCAGCAGCCAAGATGGGGACAGGAATCAGCCCCAGCATTTT. Encoded protein: CASSQDGDRNQPQHF.

The chain uses TRBV9 and TRBJ2-3, with D tentatively TRBD2 (6 bases). Germline V CDR1 and CDR2: SGDLS, YYNGEE. V lost 3 bases and J lost 0, with 11 bases in between. This CDR3 region has 15 residues. CDR3 protein: CASSASGWSTDTQYF. The DNA of the CDR3 is TGTGCCAGCAGCGCGAGCGGGTGGAGCACAGATACGCAGTATTTT.

The genes are TRBV7-6 and TRBJ2-7; the D is unclear. Trimming left V 1 base short and J 3 bases short, with 10 bases between. This CDR3 is built from 14 residues. Germline V gene sequence: CDR1 SGHVS, CDR2 FNYEAQ. CDR3 in amino acids: CASSLGVGNYEQYF. The CDR3 nucleotides are TGTGCCAGCAGCTTAGGAGTAGGGAACTACGAGCAGTACTTC.

The chain couples TRBV9 to TRBJ2-7; 7 bases fit TRBD1. The CDR3 consists of 13 residues. CDR1 SGDLS and CDR2 YYNGEE come from the germline V gene. Trimming removed 3 bases from V and 2 bases from J; junction bases left unmatched: 2. CDR3 in DNA: TGTGCCAGCAGCGAGGGACAGACCTACGAGCAGTACTTC. Residues: CASSEGQTYEQYF.

The chain carries TRBV11-2 and TRBJ2-1; D is perhaps TRBD1 (6 bases). The germline V gene has CDR1 SGHAT and CDR2 FQNNGV. There are 13 residues in the CDR3. The germline V and J ends were trimmed by 2 bases and 4 bases, with 6 bases remaining between them. For the CDR3, the DNA is TGTGCCAGCAGCTTAACAGGGTACAATGAGCAGTTCTTC. Residues: CASSLTGYNEQFF.

CDR3 bases: TGTGCCAGCAGGGCCGTCCACCTTGAGCAGTTCTTC. Its protein product is CASRAVHLEQFF. This chain links TRBV2 with TRBJ2-1; D is uncertain. Germline-derived CDR1 and CDR2 are SNHLY and FYNNEI. V shed 6 bases and J shed 9 bases, with 12 bases lying between them. The CDR3 is 12 residues long.

This sequence joins TRBV7-2 and TRBJ1-6; the match to TRBD1 covers 9 bases. Germline loops: CDR1 SGHTA, CDR2 FQGNSA. After removal of 6 bases from V and 7 bases from J, the junction contained 7 bases not matched to a gene. This CDR3 is built from 15 residues. CDR3 coding DNA: TGTGCCAGCAGAGTGGACAGGGGTAGGAATTCACCCCTCCACTTT. This codes for CASRVDRGRNSPLHF.

This clone was recorded once. The chain recombines TRBV28 with TRBJ2-5, with D perhaps matching TRBD1 or TRBD2 (6 bases each). V was clipped by 6 bases and J by 4 bases, with 15 bases between them. CDR1 MDHEN and CDR2 SYDVKM come from the germline V gene. The CDR3 contains 14 residues. The CDR3 DNA reads as TGTGCCAGCAGCAAGGGGGGCAGGCGAGAGACCCAGTACTTC. This gives the protein CASSKGGRRETQYF.

This clone appeared a single time. The V and J genes are TRBV6-5 and TRBJ1-1; D not certain. The V gene's germline CDR1 is MNHEY and CDR2 SVGAGI. Deletions cut 6 bases from V and 1 base from J, with 15 bases between. The CDR3 is 15 residues long. The CDR3 bases are TGTGCCAGCAGCCCCTCCGGACTGCCGAACACTGAAGCTTTCTTT. It encodes CASSPSGLPNTEAFF.

V usage is TRBV29-1 and J usage is TRBJ2-7, with 11 bases identical to TRBD1. The germline gives CDR1 SQVTM, CDR2 ANQGSEA. The CDR3 loop spans 13 amino acids. Trimming at V came to 6 bases and at J to 4 bases, leaving 5 bases not matched to a gene. CDR3 in DNA: TGCAGCGTCGGGACAGGGGGTTCTTACGAGCAGTACTTC. It encodes CSVGTGGSYEQYF.

In its sample, this clone was seen once. The rearrangement uses TRBV5-5 and TRBJ1-5, with 8 bases identical to TRBD1. With 2 bases clipped from V and 0 bases from J, the junction kept 4 bases outside the gene matches. Germline CDR1 and CDR2: SGHKS and YYEKEE (reference sequence). The CDR3 consists of 16 residues. CDR3 in DNA: TGTGCCAGCAGCTTTTCAGGGGGCCTTAGCAATCAGCCCCAGCATTTT. Its protein is CASSFSGGLSNQPQHF.

This clone has only one observation. The chain uses TRBV19 and TRBJ2-7, with TRBD2 matching over 7 bases. This CDR3 region has 16 residues. The ends lost 4 bases at V and 4 bases at J; junction bases unmatched: 13. Germline V gene data show CDR1 as LNHDA and CDR2 as SQIVND (reference sequence). The CDR3 region is CASSNPDSAGSYEQYF. The CDR3 coding sequence is TGTGCCAGTAGTAACCCCGATTCAGCGGGGAGTTACGAGCAGTACTTC. Full variable domain (remainder filled in from reference TRBV19 and TRBJ2-7): DGGITQSPKYLFRKEGQNVTLSCEQNLNHDAMYWYRQDPGQGLRLIYYSQIVNDFQKGDIAEGYSVSREKKESFPLTVTSAQKNPTAFYLCASSNPDSAGSYEQYFGPGTRLTVT.

This sequence joins TRBV7-2 and TRBJ2-3; 9 positions agree with TRBD1. The CDR3 runs 16 residues. After removal of 0 bases from V and 3 bases from J, the junction contained 4 bases not matched to a gene. Per the germline V gene, CDR1 is SGHTA and CDR2 is FQGNSA. CDR3: CASSLASGTGTDTQYF. CDR3 in DNA: TGTGCCAGCAGCTTAGCGTCGGGGACAGGGACAGATACGCAGTATTTT.

The V call is TRBV30, the J call TRBJ2-1; 7 bases fit TRBD2. The V gene end was trimmed by 0 bases and the J gene end by 4 bases; junction bases not matched to a gene: 12. The CDR3 is 17 amino acids. Germline CDR1 is GTSNPN and CDR2 is SVGIG (reference sequence). CDR3 nucleotide sequence: TGTGCCTGGAGTGTATTCCGGCAGGGAGGGAAATACAATGAGCAGTTCTTC. Translating it yields CAWSVFRQGGKYNEQFF.

The chain joins TRBV13 to TRBJ1-3, with a possible D match to TRBD1 (6 bases). The CDR3 loop spans 14 amino acids. Trimming removed 5 bases at V and 1 base at J, with 9 bases between. In germline, CDR1 is PRHDT, CDR2 FYEKMQ (reference sequence). CDR3 loop: CASSPGHSGNTIYF. DNA for the CDR3: TGTGCCAGCAGCCCGGGACATTCTGGAAACACCATATATTTT.

V gene TRBV9 combines with J gene TRBJ2-3, with TRBD2 identical over 10 bases. Germline lookup yields CDR1 SGDLS and CDR2 YYNGEE. The V segment lost 2 bases and the J segment 3 bases; nucleotides outside the gene matches: 3. This CDR3 is 15 amino acids long. The DNA for the CDR3 is TGTGCCAGCAGCGTTGGACTAGCGGATACAGATACGCAGTATTTT. This encodes CASSVGLADTDTQYF.

V and J are TRBV28 and TRBJ1-4; D possibly corresponds to TRBD1 (5 bases). Germline V gene sequence: CDR1 MDHEN, CDR2 SYDVKM. Trimming pared 6 bases from V and 1 base from J, leaving 15 bases between. This CDR3 contains 16 residues. The CDR3 DNA sequence: TGTGCCAGCAGCTTGGGGTTCAGGGAAACTAATGAAAAACTGTTTTTT. This codes for CASSLGFRETNEKLFF.

The V gene is TRBV10-3, the J gene TRBJ1-2; D gene uncertain. Trimming took 7 bases from V and 5 from J, leaving 14 bases between them. Germline values: CDR1 ENHRY, CDR2 SYGVKD. This CDR3 region has 13 residues. The CDR3 coding sequence is TGTGCCATCAATTCCCGAAATCCATATGGCTACACCTTC. Translated, it gives CAINSRNPYGYTF.

This clone was detected a few times. J is TRBJ1-2 and V is TRBV29-1; no clear D. V was pared by 0 bases and J by 6 bases, with 14 bases between. The CDR3 sequence is 14 residues long. The germline gives CDR1 SQVTM, CDR2 ANQGSEA. The CDR3 region has the DNA TGCAGCGTTGAAGATGTTGGAGGGCACGATGGCTACACCTTC. It specifies CSVEDVGGHDGYTF. The full variable domain, in which reference TRBV29-1 and TRBJ1-2 provide the parts outside the CDR3, is SAVISQKPSRDICQRGTSLTIQCQVDSQVTMMFWYRQQPGQSLTLIATANQGSEATYESGFVIDKFPISRPNLTFSTLTVSNMSPEDSSIYLCSVEDVGGHDGYTFGSGTRLTVV.

The V and J genes are TRBV7-2 and TRBJ2-7; 8 nucleotides match TRBD2. J was trimmed by 0 bases and V by 4 bases; bases with no gene match: 8. The CDR3 runs to 16 residues. Germline CDR1 and CDR2: SGHTA and FQGNSA. CDR3 in amino acids: CASSSQSGGGSYEQYF. Here the CDR3 DNA reads TGTGCCAGCAGCTCCCAGAGCGGGGGAGGCTCCTACGAGCAGTACTTC. The whole variable domain, remainder taken from reference TRBV7-2 and TRBJ2-7, is GAGVSQSPSNKVTEKGKDVELRCDPISGHTALYWYRQSLGQGLEFLIYFQGNSAPDKSGLPSDRFSAERTGGSVSTLTIQRTQQEDSAVYLCASSSQSGGGSYEQYFGPGTRLTVT.

The gene calls are TRBV21-1 and TRBJ1-2; whether TRBD1, the table's D call, matches the DNA was not checked. TRBV21-1 is labeled a pseudogene. CDR3 length: 16 residues. The CDR3 loop is CASSANRDRGCYGYTF. The CDR3 DNA reads TGTGCCAGCAGCGCAAATCGGGACAGGGGCTGCTATGGCTACACCTTC.

The chain combines TRBV7-9 with TRBJ2-7; 9 bases fit TRBD2. CDR1 and CDR2 from the germline V gene are SEHNR and FQNEAQ (reference sequence). V lost 1 base, J lost 4 bases, and 11 bases stayed unmatched. This CDR3 has 17 residues. This CDR3 reads CASSLVASGGIGYEQYF. CDR3 DNA sequence: TGTGCCAGCAGCTTAGTTGCCAGCGGGGGGATAGGATACGAGCAGTACTTC.

The chain carries TRBV6-5 and TRBJ1-2; the D gene is possibly TRBD1 (6 bases). Deletions cut 11 bases from V and 3 bases from J, with 13 bases between. The CDR3 loop spans 12 amino acids. CDR1 and CDR2 (germline): MNHEY, SVGAGI. The CDR3 spells CAGRDNYYGYTF. CDR3 nucleotides: TGTGCCGGCCGGGACAACTACTATGGCTACACCTTC.

In this sample, this clone turned up once. The rearrangement joins TRBV10-1 to TRBJ2-2; 14 bases line up with TRBD2. Germline loops: CDR1 WNHNN, CDR2 SYGVQD (reference sequence). Unmatched junction bases numbered 8, after V lost 10 bases and J lost 4 bases. The CDR3 sequence is 16 residues long. CDR3 loop: CAKPGLAGVGTGELFF. CDR3 DNA: TGCGCCAAACCGGGACTAGCGGGGGTGGGCACCGGGGAGCTGTTTTTT.

The chain uses TRBV5-6 and TRBJ1-1; D remains unclear. This CDR3 comprises 12 residues. CDR1 SGHDT and CDR2 YYEEEE come from the germline V gene. Trimming removed 0 bases at V and 6 bases at J, with 6 bases between. This CDR3 is CASSLDSSEAFF. CDR3 nucleotide sequence: TGTGCCAGCAGCTTGGACAGCTCTGAAGCTTTCTTT.